This TCR beta chain was recorded in a study of T cell responses to AZD1222 COVID-19 vaccine. Regarding the study as a whole: Vaccine-related CD4 TCRs covered spike, predominating at 160-218 and 743-854. Donors were largely white British and mainly female; clonal diversity was possibly underestimated.

As for this clone: Its antigen is currently unknown.

TCRdb's table, derived via immunoSEQ multiplex PCR, lists solely in-frame clones and lacks some. The table shows 150,000 or so clones, with around 93% occurring only once. This clonotype was sampled from an adult who received the AZD1222 COVID-19 vaccine. Sample: peripheral blood, taken 28 days after the second AZD1222 dose.

The CDR3 region has the DNA TGTGCCAGCAGCTTAGCCCGGGACAGGGTCACCGGGGAGCTGTTTTTT. Protein sequence: CASSLARDRVTGELFF. The chain is built from TRBV7-8 and TRBJ2-2, with 9 bases identical to TRBD1. The germline V gene encodes CDR1 SGHVS and CDR2 FQNEAQ. This CDR3 has 16 amino acids. The V gene end was trimmed by 0 bases and the J gene end by 4 bases; junction bases not matched to a gene: 3. The full variable domain, in which reference TRBV7-8 and TRBJ2-2 provide the parts outside the CDR3, is GAGVSQSPRYKVAKRGQDVALRCDPISGHVSLFWYQQALGQGPEFLTYFQNEAQLDKSGLPSDRFFAERPEGSVSTLKIQRTQQEDSAVYLCASSLARDRVTGELFFGEGSRLTVL.